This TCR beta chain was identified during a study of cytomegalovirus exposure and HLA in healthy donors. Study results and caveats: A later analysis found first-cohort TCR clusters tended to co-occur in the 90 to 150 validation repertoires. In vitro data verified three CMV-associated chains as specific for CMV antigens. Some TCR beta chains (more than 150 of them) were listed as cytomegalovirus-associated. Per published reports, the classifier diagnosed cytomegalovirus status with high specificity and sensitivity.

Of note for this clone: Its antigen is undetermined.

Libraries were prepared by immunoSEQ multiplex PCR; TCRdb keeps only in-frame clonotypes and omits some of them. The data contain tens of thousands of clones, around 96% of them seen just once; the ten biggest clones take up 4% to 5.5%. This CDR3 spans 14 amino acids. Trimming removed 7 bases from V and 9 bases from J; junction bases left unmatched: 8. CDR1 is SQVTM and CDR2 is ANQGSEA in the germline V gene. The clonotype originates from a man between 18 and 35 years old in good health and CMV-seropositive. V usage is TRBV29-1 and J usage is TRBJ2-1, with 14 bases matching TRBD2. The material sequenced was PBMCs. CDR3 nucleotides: TGCAGCGGAACCGGGACTAGCGGGAGCGGTGAGCAGTTCTTC. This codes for CSGTGTSGSGEQFF.